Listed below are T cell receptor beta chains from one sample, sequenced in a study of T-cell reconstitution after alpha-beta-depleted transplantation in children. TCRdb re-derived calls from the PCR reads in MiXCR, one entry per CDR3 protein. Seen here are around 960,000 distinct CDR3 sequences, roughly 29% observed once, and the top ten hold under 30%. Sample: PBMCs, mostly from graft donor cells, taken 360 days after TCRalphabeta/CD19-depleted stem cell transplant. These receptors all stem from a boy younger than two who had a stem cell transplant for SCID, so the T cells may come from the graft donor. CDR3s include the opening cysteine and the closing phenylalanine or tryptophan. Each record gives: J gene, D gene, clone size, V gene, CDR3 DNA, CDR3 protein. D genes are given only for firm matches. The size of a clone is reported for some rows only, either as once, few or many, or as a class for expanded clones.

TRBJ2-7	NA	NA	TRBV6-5	TGTGCCAGCAGTTGGGAAGGAACGGGACCGAACGAGCAGTACTTC	CASSWEGTGPNEQYF
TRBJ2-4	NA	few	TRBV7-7	TGTGCCAGCAGCTTAACGCACTTAGCCAAAAACATTCAGTACTTC	CASSLTHLAKNIQYF
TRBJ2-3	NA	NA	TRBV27	TGTGCCAGCAGAGAGACCCCGTCCATATGGGCAGATACGCAGTATTTT	CASRETPSIWADTQYF
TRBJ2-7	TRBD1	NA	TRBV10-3	TGTGCCATCAGTGAGTTGTACCGGGACAGGGGATACGAGCAGTACTTC	CAISELYRDRGYEQYF
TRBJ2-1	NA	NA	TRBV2	TGTGCCAGCGGGACGGAGTCCTACAATGAGCAGTTCTTC	CASGTESYNEQFF
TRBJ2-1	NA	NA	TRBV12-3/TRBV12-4	TGTGCCAGCAGGTTCCTGGGGGTTACCTACAATGAGCAGTTCTTC	CASRFLGVTYNEQFF
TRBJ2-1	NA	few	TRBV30	TGTGCCTGGAGTCCGGGACATTTCAATGAGCAGTTCTTC	CAWSPGHFNEQFF
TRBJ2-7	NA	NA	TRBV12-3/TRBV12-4	TGTGCCAGCAGTTTAGTTTTAGGAGGGGTGGAGGAGCAGTACTTC	CASSLVLGGVEEQYF
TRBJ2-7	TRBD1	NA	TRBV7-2	TGTGCCAGCAGCTCCCGACAGGGTCTGGGGGAGCAGTACTTC	CASSSRQGLGEQYF
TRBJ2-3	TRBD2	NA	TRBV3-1	TGTGCCAGCAGCCAACCAGTACTTAGCGGGGGGGCCGCAGATACGCAGTATTTT	CASSQPVLSGGAADTQYF
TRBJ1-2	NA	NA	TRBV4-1	TGCGCCAGCAGCCACAACCTTCGGGAGGGAAACTATGGCTACACCTTC	CASSHNLREGNYGYTF
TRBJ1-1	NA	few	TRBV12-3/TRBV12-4	TGTGCCAGCAGTTTCAGTCATTCGACTGAAGCTTTCTTT	CASSFSHSTEAFF
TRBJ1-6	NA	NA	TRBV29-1	TGCAGCGTTGCCAGGGATCCTGGTTCACCCCTCCACTTT	CSVARDPGSPLHF
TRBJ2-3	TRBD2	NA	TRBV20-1	TGCAGTGCTACGAGCGGGGGACCCACAGATACGCAGTATTTT	CSATSGGPTDTQYF
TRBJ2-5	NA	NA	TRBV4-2	TGTGCCAGCAGCCAATATGTTGACCCCACCGAGGGAGAGACCCAGTACTTC	CASSQYVDPTEGETQYF
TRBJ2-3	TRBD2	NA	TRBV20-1	TGCAGTGCTAGCCGGGGGGAGCTAGCGGGCACAGATACGCAGTATTTT	CSASRGELAGTDTQYF
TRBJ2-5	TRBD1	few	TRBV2	TGTGCCAGCAGTGAAAGGAACAGGGGACCGCAAGAGACCCAGTACTTC	CASSERNRGPQETQYF
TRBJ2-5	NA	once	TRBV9	TGTGCCAGCAGCCACCGCCAGTTCGTGGGAGAGACCCAGTACTTC	CASSHRQFVGETQYF
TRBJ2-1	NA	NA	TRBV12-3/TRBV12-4	TGTGCCAGCAGTTTAGTCTGGTTGGTAGATTGGGACCATGAGCAGTTCTTC	CASSLVWLVDWDHEQFF
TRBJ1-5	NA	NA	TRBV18	TGTGCCAGCTCACCAAACAGGGTGCAGCCCCAGCATTTT	CASSPNRVQPQHF
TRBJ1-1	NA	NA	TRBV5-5	TGTGCCAGCAGCTCGATTTACGGGGTAGGGACTGAAGCTTTCTTT	CASSSIYGVGTEAFF
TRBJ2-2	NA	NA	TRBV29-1	TGCAGCGCCGCCCCCCAGGGAGCCGGGGAGCTGTTTTTT	CSAAPQGAGELFF
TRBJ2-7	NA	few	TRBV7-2	TGTGCCAGCAGCTTAGGACACCTACTAACCTACGAGCAGTACTTC	CASSLGHLLTYEQYF
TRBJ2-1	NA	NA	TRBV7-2	TGTGCCAGCAGCCCCGGGCCCATCGGTGAGCAGTTCTTC	CASSPGPIGEQFF
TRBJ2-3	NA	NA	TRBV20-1	TGCAGTGCTAGTTCTACCAGGGCCTCCACAGATACGCAGTATTTT	CSASSTRASTDTQYF
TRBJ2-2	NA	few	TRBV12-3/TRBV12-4	TGTGCCAGCAGTCCTTGGCCCCCGAACACCGGGGAGCTGTTTTTT	CASSPWPPNTGELFF
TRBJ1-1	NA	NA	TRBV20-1	TGCAGTGCTAGAGGGCCATCCCCTGAAGCTTTCTTT	CSARGPSPEAFF
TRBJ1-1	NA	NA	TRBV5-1	TGCGCCAGCAGCCCTGCATCTGGGCGGATGAACACTGAAGCTTTCTTT	CASSPASGRMNTEAFF
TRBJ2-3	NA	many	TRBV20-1	TGCAGTGCCCGAGCGCCCTGGGGAAGCACAGATACGCAGTATTTT	CSARAPWGSTDTQYF
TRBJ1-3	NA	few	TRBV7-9	TGTGCCAGCAGCTTAGTGGGTAGCTCTGGAAACACCATATATTTT	CASSLVGSSGNTIYF
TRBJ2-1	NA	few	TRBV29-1	TGCAGCGTTGAGAGGACAGCAACGTACAATGAGCAGTTCTTC	CSVERTATYNEQFF